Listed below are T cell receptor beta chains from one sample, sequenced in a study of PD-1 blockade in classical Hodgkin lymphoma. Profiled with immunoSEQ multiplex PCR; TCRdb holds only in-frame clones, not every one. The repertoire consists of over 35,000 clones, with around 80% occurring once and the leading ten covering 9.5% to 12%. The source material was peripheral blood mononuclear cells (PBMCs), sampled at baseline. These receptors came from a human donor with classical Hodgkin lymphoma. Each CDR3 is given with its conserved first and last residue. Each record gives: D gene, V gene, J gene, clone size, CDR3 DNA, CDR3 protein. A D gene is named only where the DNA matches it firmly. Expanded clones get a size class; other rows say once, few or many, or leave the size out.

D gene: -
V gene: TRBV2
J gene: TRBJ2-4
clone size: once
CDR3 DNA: TGTGCCAGCAGGGGGTTTACAGGGTTTCGAATTCAGTACTTC
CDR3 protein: CASRGFTGFRIQYF

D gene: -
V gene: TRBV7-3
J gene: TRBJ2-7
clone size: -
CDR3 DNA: TGTGCCAGCCAAGTTACAGGAGTAAACTACGAGCAGTACTTC
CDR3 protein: CASQVTGVNYEQYF

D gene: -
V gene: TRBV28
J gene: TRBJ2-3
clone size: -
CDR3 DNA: TGTGCCAGCAGTTCTCAAGGTCGTACGCAGTATTTT
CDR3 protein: CASSSQGRTQYF

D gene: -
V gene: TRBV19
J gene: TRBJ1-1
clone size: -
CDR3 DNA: TGTGCCAGTAGTTCAAAACCGGGCCGCTGGGCTTTCTTT
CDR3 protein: CASSSKPGRWAFF

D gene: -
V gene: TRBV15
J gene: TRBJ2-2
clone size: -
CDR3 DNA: TGTGCCACCAGCAGATCAATCCTGAACACCGGGGAGCTGTTTTTT
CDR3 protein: CATSRSILNTGELFF

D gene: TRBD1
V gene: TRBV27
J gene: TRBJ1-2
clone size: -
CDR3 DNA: TGTGCCAGCAGTTTTAGGGCCAACAGGGGGCAGGGTGGCTACACCTTC
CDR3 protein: CASSFRANRGQGGYTF

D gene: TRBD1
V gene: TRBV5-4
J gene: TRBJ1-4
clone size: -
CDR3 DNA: TGTGCCAGCAGCCGCAAGGGGGCCTCAAATGAAAAACTGTTTTTT
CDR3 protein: CASSRKGASNEKLFF

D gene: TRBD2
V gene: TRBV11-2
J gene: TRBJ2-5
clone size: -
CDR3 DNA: TGTGCCAGCAGCCTACCTAGCGGGAGGGCCGCTGGGACCCAGTACTTC
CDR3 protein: CASSLPSGRAAGTQYF

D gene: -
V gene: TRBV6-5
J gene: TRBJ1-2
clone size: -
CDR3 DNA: TGTGCCAGCAGTTACTCAGGGAATGGCTACACCTTC
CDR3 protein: CASSYSGNGYTF

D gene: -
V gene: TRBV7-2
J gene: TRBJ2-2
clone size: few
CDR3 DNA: TGTGCCAGCAGCTTGGGCCTTCTTGCCGGGGAGCTGTTTTTT
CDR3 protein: CASSLGLLAGELFF

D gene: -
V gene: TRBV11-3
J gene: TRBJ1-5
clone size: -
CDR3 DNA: TGTGCCAGCAGCTTAGGATTGGCCCCCGGGACCCAGCATTTT
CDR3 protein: CASSLGLAPGTQHF

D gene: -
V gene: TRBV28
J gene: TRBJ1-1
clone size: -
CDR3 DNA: TGTGCCAGCAGGGACAACAGGGATAACACTGAAGCTTTCTTT
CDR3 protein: CASRDNRDNTEAFF

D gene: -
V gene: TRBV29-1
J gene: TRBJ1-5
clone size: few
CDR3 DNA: TGCAGCGTAGGGGATAGCAATCAGCCCCAGCATTTT
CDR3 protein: CSVGDSNQPQHF

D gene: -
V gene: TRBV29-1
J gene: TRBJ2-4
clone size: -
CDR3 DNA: TGCAGCGTTGACTCCATCAGCCACGGGAACATTCAGTACTTC
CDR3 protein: CSVDSISHGNIQYF

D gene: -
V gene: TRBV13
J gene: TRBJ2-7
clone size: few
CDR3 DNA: TGTGCCAGCAGCTTAGGGGTCGACCCCCAGTACTTC
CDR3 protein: CASSLGVDPQYF

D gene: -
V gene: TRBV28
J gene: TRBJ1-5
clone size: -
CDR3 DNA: TGTGCCAGCAGCGGGCGGAGAAACTTCAATCAGCCCCAGCATTTT
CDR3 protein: CASSGRRNFNQPQHF

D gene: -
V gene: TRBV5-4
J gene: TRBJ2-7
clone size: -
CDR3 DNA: TGTGCCAGCAGCTTCAGGGAGGAGCAGTACTTC
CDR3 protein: CASSFREEQYF

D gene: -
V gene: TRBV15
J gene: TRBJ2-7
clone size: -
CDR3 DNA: TGTGCCACCAGCAGAGATGGAACCTTCTACGAGCAGTACTTC
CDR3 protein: CATSRDGTFYEQYF

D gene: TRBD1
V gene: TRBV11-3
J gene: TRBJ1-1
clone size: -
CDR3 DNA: TGTGCCAGCAGCTCCGGACAGGGAATCAGTGAAGCTTTCTTT
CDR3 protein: CASSSGQGISEAFF

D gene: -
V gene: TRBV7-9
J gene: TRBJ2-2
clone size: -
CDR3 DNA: TGTGCCAGCAGTCTAGGAATCACCGGGGAGCTGTTTTTT
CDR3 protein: CASSLGITGELFF

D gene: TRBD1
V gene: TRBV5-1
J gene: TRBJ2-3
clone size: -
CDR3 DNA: TGCGCCAGCAACACTGGACAGGCCACAGATACGCAGTATTTT
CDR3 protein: CASNTGQATDTQYF

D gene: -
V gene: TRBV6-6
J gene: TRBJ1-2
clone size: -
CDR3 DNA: TGTGCCAGCACCATAGGACAGCTCCATGGCTACACCTTC
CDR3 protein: CASTIGQLHGYTF

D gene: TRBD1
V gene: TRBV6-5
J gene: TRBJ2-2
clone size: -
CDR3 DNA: TGTGCCAGCAGACGATCCGGGACAGCCACCGGGGAGCTGTTTTTT
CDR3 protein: CASRRSGTATGELFF

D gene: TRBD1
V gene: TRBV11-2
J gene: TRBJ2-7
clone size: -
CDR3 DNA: TGTGCCAGCAGCCTTACAGGGGGCTACGAGCAGTACTTC
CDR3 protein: CASSLTGGYEQYF

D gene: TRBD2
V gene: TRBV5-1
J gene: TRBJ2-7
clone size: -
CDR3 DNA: TGCGCCAGCAGCTTCGGACTAGCGGGTGATTCCGAGCAGTACTTC
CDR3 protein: CASSFGLAGDSEQYF

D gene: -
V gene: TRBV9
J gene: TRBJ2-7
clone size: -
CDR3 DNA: TGTGCCAGCAGCCTCGACCGATTGCCCTACGAGCAGTACTTC
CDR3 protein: CASSLDRLPYEQYF

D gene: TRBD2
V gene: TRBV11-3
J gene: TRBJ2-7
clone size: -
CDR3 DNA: TGTGCCAGCAGCGCAATGACTAGCGGGCTACTGGAGCAGTACTTC
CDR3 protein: CASSAMTSGLLEQYF

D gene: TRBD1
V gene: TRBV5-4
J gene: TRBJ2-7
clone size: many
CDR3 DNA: TGTGCCAGCAGCTTGGAGGACAGGGGGCATGAGCAGTACTTC
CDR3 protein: CASSLEDRGHEQYF

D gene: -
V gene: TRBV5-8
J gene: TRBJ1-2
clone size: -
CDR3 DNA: TGTGCCAGCAGCCGCTTTGACGCCGGGGGCGATGGCTACACCTTC
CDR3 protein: CASSRFDAGGDGYTF

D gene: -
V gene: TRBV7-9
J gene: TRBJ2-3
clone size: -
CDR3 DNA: TGTGCCAGCACCAACACAGATACGCAGTATTTT
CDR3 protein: CASTNTDTQYF

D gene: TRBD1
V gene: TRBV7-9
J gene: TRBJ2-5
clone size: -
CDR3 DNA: TGTGCCAGCAGCTTAGAGGGACAGGGGGAGGAGACCCAGTACTTC
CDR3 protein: CASSLEGQGEETQYF

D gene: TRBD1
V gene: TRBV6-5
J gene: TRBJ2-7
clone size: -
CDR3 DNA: TGTGCCAGCAGTTCAGCTTGGACAGGATCCTACGAGCAGTACTTC
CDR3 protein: CASSSAWTGSYEQYF

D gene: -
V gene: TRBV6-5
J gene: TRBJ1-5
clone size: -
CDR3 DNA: TGTGCCAGCAGTTACTCCTCAGGGGCAGGTCAGCCCCAGCATTTT
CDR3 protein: CASSYSSGAGQPQHF

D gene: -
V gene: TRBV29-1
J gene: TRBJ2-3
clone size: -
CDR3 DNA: TGCAGCGTTGAAGAAGGGGACTTTTATCTGGTAGAGGGCACAGATACGCAGTATTTT
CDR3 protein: CSVEEGDFYLVEGTDTQYF

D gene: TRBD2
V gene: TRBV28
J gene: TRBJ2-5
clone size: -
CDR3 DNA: TGTGCCAGCAGTAGTAGCGGGAGCAGGGCAGAGACCCAGTACTTC
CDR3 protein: CASSSSGSRAETQYF

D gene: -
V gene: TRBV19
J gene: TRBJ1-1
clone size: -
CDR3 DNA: TGTGCCAGTAGTATATCCCTCGGGGGGGGTTGGATGGAAGCTTTCTTT
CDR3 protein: CASSISLGGGWMEAFF

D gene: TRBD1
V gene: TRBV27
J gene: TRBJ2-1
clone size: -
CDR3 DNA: TGTGCCAGCAGCCTCAGGGGGCGCGACAATGAGCAGTTCTTC
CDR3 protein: CASSLRGRDNEQFF

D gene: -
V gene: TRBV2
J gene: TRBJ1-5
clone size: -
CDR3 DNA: TGTGCCAGCAGTGGTGGCGGGCGCAGGGGATCGCCCCAGCATTTT
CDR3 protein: CASSGGGRRGSPQHF

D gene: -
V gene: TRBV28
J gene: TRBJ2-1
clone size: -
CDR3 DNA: TGTGCCAGCAGTTATTCCAATGAGCAGTTCTTC
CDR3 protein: CASSYSNEQFF

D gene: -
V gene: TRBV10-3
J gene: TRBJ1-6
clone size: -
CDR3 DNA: TGTGCCATCAGTGAGGGCTCCGGTGGAGGAAATTCACCCCTCCACTTT
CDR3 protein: CAISEGSGGGNSPLHF

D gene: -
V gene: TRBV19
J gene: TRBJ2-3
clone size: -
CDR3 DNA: TGTGCCAGTAGTCCGTATCGCGGGCTAAGCACAGATACGCAGTATTTT
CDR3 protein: CASSPYRGLSTDTQYF

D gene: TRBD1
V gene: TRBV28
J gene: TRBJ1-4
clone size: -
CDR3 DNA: TGTGCCAGCAGCCAAAAACGGTTCCGGGACAGGGGGATGCTGGGTAATGAAAAACTGTTTTTT
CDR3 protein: CASSQKRFRDRGMLGNEKLFF

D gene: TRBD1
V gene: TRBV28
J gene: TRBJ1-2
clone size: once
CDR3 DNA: TGTGCCAGCAGTTTCATTGGACAGGGGGCGCGCGGCTACACCTTC
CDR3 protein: CASSFIGQGARGYTF

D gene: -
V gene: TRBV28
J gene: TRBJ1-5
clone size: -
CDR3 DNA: TGTGCCAGCAGTTACGGGGGGGGAATTTCCCAGCCCCAGCATTTT
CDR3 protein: CASSYGGGISQPQHF

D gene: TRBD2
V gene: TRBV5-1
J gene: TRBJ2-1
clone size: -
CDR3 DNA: TGCGCCAGCAGCTTTAGACGGCGGGAGGGAACCTACAATGAGCAGTTCTTC
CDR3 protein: CASSFRRREGTYNEQFF

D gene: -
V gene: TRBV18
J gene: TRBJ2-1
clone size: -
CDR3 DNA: TGTGCCAGCTCACCAGGGGGGAGGATCTTCAATGAGCAGTTCTTC
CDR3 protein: CASSPGGRIFNEQFF

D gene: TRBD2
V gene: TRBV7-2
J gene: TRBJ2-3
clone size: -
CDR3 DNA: TGTGCCAGCAGCTTCCTAGCGGCCCGCCCTAGCACAGATACGCAGTATTTT
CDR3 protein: CASSFLAARPSTDTQYF

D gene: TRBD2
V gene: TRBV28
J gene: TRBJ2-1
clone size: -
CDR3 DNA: TGTGCCGGCAGTCGACTAGCGGGAGTCTATGAGCAGTTCTTC
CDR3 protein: CAGSRLAGVYEQFF

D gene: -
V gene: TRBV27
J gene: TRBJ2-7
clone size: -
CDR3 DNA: TGTGCCAGCAGTTTATTTTCTGGCTACGAGCAGTACTTC
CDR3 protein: CASSLFSGYEQYF

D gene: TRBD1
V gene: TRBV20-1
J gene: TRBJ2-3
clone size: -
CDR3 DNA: TGCAGTGCATACAGGGGAGATACGCAGTATTTT
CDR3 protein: CSAYRGDTQYF

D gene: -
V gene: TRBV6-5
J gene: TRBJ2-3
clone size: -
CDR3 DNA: TGTGCCAGCAGTTACTCTTTTGGGCAGGGGTTAGATACGCAGTATTTT
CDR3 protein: CASSYSFGQGLDTQYF

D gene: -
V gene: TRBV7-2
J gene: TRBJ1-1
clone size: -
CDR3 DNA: TGTGCCAGCAGGAGGGGTCTACTCCGGAACACTGAAGCTTTCTTT
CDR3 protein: CASRRGLLRNTEAFF

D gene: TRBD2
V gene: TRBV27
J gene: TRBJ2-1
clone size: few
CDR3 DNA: TGTGCCAGCAGAAGACTAGCGGGAGGGTCTGGGGACTACAATGAGCAGTTCTTC
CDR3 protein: CASRRLAGGSGDYNEQFF

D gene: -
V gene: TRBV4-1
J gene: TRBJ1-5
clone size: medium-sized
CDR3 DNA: TGCGCCAGCAGCCAAGTGGGTCCAGAACAGCCCCAGCATTTT
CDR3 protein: CASSQVGPEQPQHF